This TCR beta chain was found in a study of blood T cell repertoires in COVID-19. Study-level background: COVID-19 samples from acute and convalescent phases originated in the United States, Italy and Spain.

In the original workflow: How many nucleated cells were present was estimated from reference gene primer amplification. The repertoire was sequenced with immunoSEQ multiplex PCR; TCRdb's copy has only in-frame clones and lacks some. The V and J calls and the clone size are those of that table, but D and trimming were determined from the DNA. The profile shows roughly 520,000 clones, approximately 88% of them singletons. Germline V gene lookup returns CDR1 SGHTA and CDR2 FQGNSA. The CDR3 is made up of 14 amino acids. The V and J ends lost 4 bases and 7 bases, in that order; junction bases with no gene match: 9. Cohort placement rested on clinical history that participants reported themselves. Two negative PCRs, clearance, or symptom resolution had been documented for recovered Cohort 3 donors. This clone was seen only once.

Sequencing input: PBMCs or T cells enriched from blood (not recorded which). This TCR derives from a middle-aged woman who had recovered from COVID-19. The J gene is TRBJ1-1, the V gene TRBV7-2; TRBD1 agrees at 7 bases. CDR3 sequence reads: CASSYLRGQVEAFF. As DNA, the CDR3 is TGTGCCAGCAGCTACTTGAGGGGGCAGGTTGAAGCTTTCTTT.